The rows below give T cell receptor beta chains drawn from one sample of a study of beta chain features in type 1 diabetes. Clones were sequenced by immunoSEQ multiplex PCR, and TCRdb holds only the in-frame ones, with some missing. The data hold 640,000 or so clones, with over 12% observed a single time. Sequenced: naive CD4+ T cells from blood. These receptors were obtained from a man younger than 35 with type 1 diabetes. CDR3s include the opening cysteine and the closing phenylalanine or tryptophan. Each record gives: J gene, clone size, D gene, V gene, CDR3 protein, CDR3 DNA. D genes are given only for firm matches. Clone size is given for some rows only: seen once, a few or many times, or a class if the clone is expanded.

j_gene: TRBJ2-1; abundance: NA; d_gene: NA; v_gene: TRBV7-9; CDR3aa: CASSSLIPNEQFF; CDR3nt: TGTGCCAGCAGCTCCCTCATACCCAATGAGCAGTTCTTC
j_gene: TRBJ2-2; abundance: NA; d_gene: NA; v_gene: TRBV29-1; CDR3aa: CSVEAVAPGELFF; CDR3nt: TGCAGCGTTGAAGCGGTGGCGCCCGGGGAGCTGTTTTTT
j_gene: TRBJ1-1; abundance: few; d_gene: NA; v_gene: TRBV2; CDR3aa: CASRRTSGTEAFF; CDR3nt: TGTGCCAGCAGGCGGACTTCGGGGACTGAAGCTTTCTTT
j_gene: TRBJ2-5; abundance: NA; d_gene: NA; v_gene: TRBV10-2; CDR3aa: CAAREEAQETQYF; CDR3nt: TGCGCCGCCAGAGAAGAGGCCCAAGAGACCCAGTACTTC
j_gene: TRBJ2-7; abundance: few; d_gene: NA; v_gene: TRBV29-1; CDR3aa: CSVGLGGITYEQYF; CDR3nt: TGCAGCGTGGGGCTGGGGGGTATCACCTACGAGCAGTACTTC
j_gene: TRBJ1-4; abundance: NA; d_gene: NA; v_gene: TRBV18; CDR3aa: CASSPQEQGNTNEKLFF; CDR3nt: TGTGCCAGCTCACCACAAGAACAGGGTAATACTAATGAAAAACTGTTTTTT
j_gene: TRBJ2-7; abundance: NA; d_gene: NA; v_gene: TRBV29-1; CDR3aa: CSGAWSYEQYF; CDR3nt: TGCAGCGGGGCTTGGTCCTACGAGCAGTACTTC
j_gene: TRBJ1-2; abundance: NA; d_gene: NA; v_gene: TRBV7-2; CDR3aa: CASSLNLNHNYGYTF; CDR3nt: TGTGCCAGCAGCTTAAATTTAAACCATAACTATGGCTACACCTTC
j_gene: TRBJ2-1; abundance: NA; d_gene: NA; v_gene: TRBV2; CDR3aa: CASSRRPSYNEQFF; CDR3nt: TGTGCCAGCAGTCGCCGGCCGTCGTACAATGAGCAGTTCTTC
j_gene: TRBJ2-3; abundance: NA; d_gene: NA; v_gene: TRBV18; CDR3aa: CASSPDAFRTDTQYF; CDR3nt: TGTGCCAGCTCACCCGACGCTTTCCGCACAGATACGCAGTATTTT
j_gene: TRBJ2-7; abundance: NA; d_gene: NA; v_gene: TRBV5-1; CDR3aa: CASSLAYYYEQYF; CDR3nt: TGCGCCAGCAGCTTGGCTTATTACTACGAGCAGTACTTC
j_gene: TRBJ1-1; abundance: NA; d_gene: TRBD1; v_gene: TRBV15; CDR3aa: CATSRDRQGTEAFF; CDR3nt: TGTGCCACCAGCAGAGATCGACAGGGTACTGAAGCTTTCTTT
j_gene: TRBJ1-1; abundance: NA; d_gene: NA; v_gene: TRBV30; CDR3aa: CAWSLRDRSNTEAFF; CDR3nt: TGTGCCTGGAGTCTTAGGGACCGATCGAACACTGAAGCTTTCTTT
j_gene: TRBJ2-3; abundance: few; d_gene: TRBD2; v_gene: TRBV5-1; CDR3aa: CASSTRGDPTDTQYF; CDR3nt: TGCGCCAGCAGCACACGGGGGGACCCCACAGATACGCAGTATTTT
j_gene: TRBJ1-1; abundance: few; d_gene: NA; v_gene: TRBV7-6; CDR3aa: CASSLAQNTEAFF; CDR3nt: TGTGCCAGCAGCTTAGCACAGAACACTGAAGCTTTCTTT